This is a list of T cell receptor beta chains from one sample in a study of a mutant IDH1 vaccine in newly diagnosed glioma. Clones were read by immunoSEQ multiplex PCR, and TCRdb kept only the in-frame ones, dropping some. The top ten clones hold roughly 5.6% of a sample with fewer than 95,000 clones, 75% to 85% of them seen once. These TCRs' antigens remain unknown. The sample consisted of PBMCs, taken from a glioma patient whose treatment included an IDH1 peptide vaccine. Source of these receptors: a man in his forties with glioma. CDR3s include the opening cysteine and the closing phenylalanine or tryptophan. The D gene is left open where the match is weak. Part of the rows lack a size; the others show once, few, many or a class for expanded clones.

CDR3 protein	CDR3 DNA	clone size	J gene	V gene	D gene
CASSFASTGELFF	TGTGCCAGCAGCTTTGCAAGTACCGGGGAGCTGTTTTTT	NA	TRBJ2-2	TRBV7-9	NA
CASNRQGKNQPQHF	TGTGCCAGCAACCGACAGGGGAAAAATCAGCCCCAGCATTTT	NA	TRBJ1-5	TRBV6-5	TRBD1
CASSLDYGYTF	TGTGCCAGCAGCTTAGACTATGGCTACACCTTC	NA	TRBJ1-2	TRBV7-8	NA
CASSYLSSGNTIYF	TGTGCCAGCAGTTACCTCTCTTCTGGAAACACCATATATTTT	NA	TRBJ1-3	TRBV6-6	NA
CASSRGSYEQYF	TGTGCCAGCAGCAGGGGTTCTTACGAGCAGTACTTC	NA	TRBJ2-7	TRBV25-1	NA
CASSSTHTEAFF	TGTGCCAGCAGTTCCACGCACACTGAAGCTTTCTTT	NA	TRBJ1-1	TRBV28	NA
CASSISLASSSYNEQFF	TGTGCCAGTAGTATAAGCCTTGCGTCGAGCTCCTACAATGAGCAGTTCTTC	NA	TRBJ2-1	TRBV19	NA
CASSLGTSTEAFF	TGTGCCAGCAGCTTAGGAACATCCACTGAAGCTTTCTTT	NA	TRBJ1-1	TRBV7-2	NA
CASSSGTAFTGELFF	TGTGCCAGCAGCTCCGGGACAGCTTTCACCGGGGAGCTGTTTTTT	NA	TRBJ2-2	TRBV4-2	TRBD1
CASSTDRGYQPQHF	TGTGCCAGCAGCACGGACAGGGGGTATCAGCCCCAGCATTTT	few	TRBJ1-5	TRBV6-1	TRBD1
CASSSMGQGPNTEAFF	TGTGCCAGCAGCTCGATGGGGCAGGGCCCGAACACTGAAGCTTTCTTT	few	TRBJ1-1	TRBV7-3	NA
CASKLDGRISGNTIYF	TGCGCCAGCAAACTCGACGGACGGATCTCTGGAAACACCATATATTTT	NA	TRBJ1-3	TRBV5-1	NA
CASSLAGMNTEAFF	TGTGCCAGCAGCTTAGCAGGGATGAACACTGAAGCTTTCTTT	NA	TRBJ1-1	TRBV7-9	NA
CSLSHGGANYGYTF	TGCAGCCTATCCCATGGGGGAGCTAACTATGGCTACACCTTC	NA	TRBJ1-2	TRBV29-1	NA
CASSLHLGTGNTIYF	TGCGCCAGCAGCCTCCATCTGGGTACTGGAAACACCATATATTTT	NA	TRBJ1-3	TRBV4-3	NA
CASSPRFIPRSPIRSPLHF	TGCGCCAGCAGTCCGCGCTTTATACCAAGATCCCCTATACGTTCACCCCTCCACTTT	NA	TRBJ1-6	TRBV23-1	NA
CASSLSPHNVLTF	TGTGCCAGCAGCCTATCACCCCACAACGTCCTGACTTTC	NA	TRBJ2-6	TRBV6-5	NA
CASRPDPRSNQPQHF	TGTGCCAGCAGGCCCGACCCAAGAAGCAATCAGCCCCAGCATTTT	NA	TRBJ1-5	TRBV6-6	NA
CATSSSSIAAETQYF	TGTGCCACCAGCAGCTCCTCTATAGCCGCGGAGACCCAGTACTTC	NA	TRBJ2-5	TRBV15	NA
CASIPRWRTTDTQYF	TGTGCCAGCATCCCCCGTTGGCGGACCACAGATACGCAGTATTTT	NA	TRBJ2-3	TRBV6-1	NA
CASSAPFQEQFF	TGTGCCAGCAGCGCCCCCTTCCAAGAGCAGTTCTTC	once	TRBJ2-1	TRBV28	NA
CASSYSRGNTIYF	TGTGCCAGCAGTTACTCAAGGGGGAACACCATATATTTT	NA	TRBJ1-3	TRBV6-5	NA
CASSGQSVPQAEAFF	TGTGCCAGCAGCGGCCAGTCAGTTCCCCAGGCTGAAGCTTTCTTT	few	TRBJ1-1	TRBV7-9	NA
CASSFSWESQETQYF	TGTGCCAGCAGTTTCTCGTGGGAAAGCCAAGAGACCCAGTACTTC	once	TRBJ2-5	TRBV6-5	NA
CASNREGITGELFF	TGTGCCAGCAACAGGGAGGGCATTACCGGGGAGCTGTTTTTT	NA	TRBJ2-2	TRBV2	NA
CASSRRTGVSYEQYF	TGTGCCAGTAGTAGACGGACAGGTGTAAGCTACGAGCAGTACTTC	NA	TRBJ2-7	TRBV19	TRBD1
CASSQDSRGLAGSGELFF	TGCGCCAGCAGCCAAGACTCCCGCGGACTAGCGGGGTCCGGGGAGCTGTTTTTT	NA	TRBJ2-2	TRBV4-3	TRBD2
CASSDSRHYEQYF	TGTGCCAGCAGTGATAGCCGACACTACGAGCAGTACTTC	NA	TRBJ2-7	TRBV2	NA
CASRAGTAYEQYF	TGTGCCAGCAGGGCCGGGACAGCCTACGAGCAGTACTTC	NA	TRBJ2-7	TRBV2	TRBD1
CASSIGGARDEQFF	TGCGCCAGCTCGATCGGGGGGGCCAGAGATGAGCAGTTCTTC	NA	TRBJ2-1	TRBV5-1	TRBD2
CASSLSWAGEVEKLFF	TGTGCCAGCAGCCTCAGTTGGGCAGGGGAGGTTGAAAAACTGTTTTTT	once	TRBJ1-4	TRBV5-6	NA
CASSPSQTSINTGELFF	TGTGCCAGCAGCCCCTCCCAGACTAGCATTAACACCGGGGAGCTGTTTTTT	NA	TRBJ2-2	TRBV11-3	TRBD2
CASGRAGGIYGYTF	TGTGCCAGCGGGAGGGCCGGGGGTATCTATGGCTACACCTTC	once	TRBJ1-2	TRBV7-8	NA
CASSLWRANTGELFF	TGTGCCAGCAGTTTATGGAGGGCGAACACCGGGGAGCTGTTTTTT	NA	TRBJ2-2	TRBV27	NA
CASSDALANSPLHF	TGTGCCAGCAGTGACGCTCTGGCGAATTCACCCCTCCACTTT	NA	TRBJ1-6	TRBV6-1	NA
CASSLAGGSYEQYF	TGTGCCAGCAGCTTGGCTGGCGGGAGTTACGAGCAGTACTTC	NA	TRBJ2-7	TRBV11-2	TRBD2
CASSKGTSGYHYGYTF	TGTGCCAGTAGTAAAGGGACCTCGGGGTACCACTATGGCTACACCTTC	NA	TRBJ1-2	TRBV19	NA